This TCR beta chain was obtained from a study of blood T cell repertoires in COVID-19. Germline loops: CDR1 GTSNPN, CDR2 SVGIG (reference sequence). The CDR3 covers 16 residues. Trimming removed 0 bases from V and 4 bases from J, with 15 bases in between. The protocol was immunoSEQ multiplex PCR, while the TCRdb copy is restricted to in-frame clones and leaves out a portion. The data contain about 120,000 clones, approximately 87% of them singletons. This receptor was obtained from a woman aged 65 to 85 with acute or convalescent COVID-19. The chain links TRBV30 to TRBJ2-2; D is ambiguous. Sequencing was performed on peripheral blood. The CDR3, as DNA: TGTGCCTGGAGTGTACCGGGTGCATTGGGCACCGGGGAGCTGTTTTTT. It is translated as CAWSVPGALGTGELFF.